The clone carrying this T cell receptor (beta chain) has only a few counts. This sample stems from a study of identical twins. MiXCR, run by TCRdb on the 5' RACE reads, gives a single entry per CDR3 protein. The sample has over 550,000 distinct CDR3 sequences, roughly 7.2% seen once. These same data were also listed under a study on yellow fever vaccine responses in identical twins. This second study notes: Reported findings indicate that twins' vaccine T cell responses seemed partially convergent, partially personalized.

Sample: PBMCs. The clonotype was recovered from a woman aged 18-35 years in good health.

The CDR3 DNA is TGTGCCACCAGTGCGGGTTCAGAGACCCAGTACTTC. Translating it yields CATSAGSETQYF. The J gene is TRBJ2-5, the V gene TRBV24-1; no clear D gene. V lost 5 bases and J 4 bases, leaving 7 bases between the germline ends. The length of the CDR3 is 12 residues. CDR1 is KGHDR, CDR2 SFDVKD, per germline.